The rows below give T cell receptor beta chains drawn from one sample of a study of T cell responses to AZD1222 COVID-19 vaccine. Here immunoSEQ multiplex PCR was the method, and the copy in TCRdb shows in-frame clones only, minus some. The sample shows some 74,000 clones, about 90% of them seen only once. The sequences come from peripheral blood, collected 28 days after the second AZD1222 dose. The origin of the receptors is an adult who received the AZD1222 COVID-19 vaccine. CDR3s include the opening cysteine and the closing phenylalanine or tryptophan. The order of the fields is V gene, J gene, clone size, D gene, CDR3 DNA, CDR3 protein. A D gene is named only where the DNA matches it firmly. Rows may omit the clone size; those that give it use once, few, many or a size class.

v_call: TRBV19
j_call: TRBJ1-1
clone_size: -
d_call: -
cdr3_nt: TGTGCCAGTTCGACAGTGTTGAACACTGAAGCTTTCTTT
cdr3_aa: CASSTVLNTEAFF

v_call: TRBV14
j_call: TRBJ2-5
clone_size: -
d_call: -
cdr3_nt: TGTGCCAGCAGCCCGAATAGGAAAACCCAGTACTTC
cdr3_aa: CASSPNRKTQYF

v_call: TRBV19
j_call: TRBJ1-5
clone_size: -
d_call: TRBD1
cdr3_nt: TGTGCCACCACAGGGACAGGGTACAATCAGCCCCAGCATTTT
cdr3_aa: CATTGTGYNQPQHF

v_call: TRBV5-1
j_call: TRBJ1-6
clone_size: -
d_call: -
cdr3_nt: TGCGCCAGCAGCCGCGGACAGCCAAATTCACCCCTCCACTTT
cdr3_aa: CASSRGQPNSPLHF

v_call: TRBV7-9
j_call: TRBJ1-5
clone_size: -
d_call: TRBD1
cdr3_nt: TGTGCCACCATGGTAGGAGATGGGACAGGCGGTAATCAGCCCCAGCATTTT
cdr3_aa: CATMVGDGTGGNQPQHF

v_call: TRBV27
j_call: TRBJ1-1
clone_size: -
d_call: -
cdr3_nt: TGTGCCAGCAGTTTGTACCGACAGCACATGAACACTGAAGCTTTCTTT
cdr3_aa: CASSLYRQHMNTEAFF

v_call: TRBV5-1
j_call: TRBJ1-4
clone_size: once
d_call: -
cdr3_nt: TGCGCCAGCAGCCCCGGACAAGCTAATGAAAAACTGTTTTTT
cdr3_aa: CASSPGQANEKLFF

v_call: TRBV7-2
j_call: TRBJ2-4
clone_size: -
d_call: -
cdr3_nt: TGTGCCAGCAGCAAGCCGAGAATAGCCAAAAACATTCAGTACTTC
cdr3_aa: CASSKPRIAKNIQYF

v_call: TRBV7-3
j_call: TRBJ2-2
clone_size: -
d_call: -
cdr3_nt: TGTGCCAGCAGATCCGGGACCCAGAACACCGGGGAGCTGTTTTTT
cdr3_aa: CASRSGTQNTGELFF

v_call: TRBV2
j_call: TRBJ2-7
clone_size: -
d_call: -
cdr3_nt: TGTGCCGCCCGTCCGAGCCCCTCCTACGAGCAGTACTTC
cdr3_aa: CAARPSPSYEQYF

v_call: TRBV3-1/TRBV3-2
j_call: TRBJ2-2
clone_size: -
d_call: -
cdr3_nt: TGTGCCAGCAGCCCTTTGGTCGGGGAGCTGTTTTTT
cdr3_aa: CASSPLVGELFF

v_call: TRBV9
j_call: TRBJ1-5
clone_size: few
d_call: -
cdr3_nt: TGTGCCAGCAGCCCCGGGACATCTCCAAATCAGCCCCAGCATTTT
cdr3_aa: CASSPGTSPNQPQHF

v_call: TRBV11-3
j_call: TRBJ2-1
clone_size: -
d_call: TRBD1
cdr3_nt: TGTGCCAGCAGCGGCCGGGACAGGGGGTATAATGAGCAGTTCTTC
cdr3_aa: CASSGRDRGYNEQFF

v_call: TRBV19
j_call: TRBJ1-4
clone_size: once
d_call: -
cdr3_nt: TGTGCCAGTAGTATGGCAGGAACTAATGAAAAACTGTTTTTT
cdr3_aa: CASSMAGTNEKLFF

v_call: TRBV5-5
j_call: TRBJ2-3
clone_size: -
d_call: -
cdr3_nt: TGTGCCAGCAGCTTGGGCACCCGCACAGATACGCAGTATTTT
cdr3_aa: CASSLGTRTDTQYF

v_call: TRBV9
j_call: TRBJ2-5
clone_size: -
d_call: -
cdr3_nt: TGTGCCAGCAGCAATGGAGCGGGCGTGGAGACCCAGTACTTC
cdr3_aa: CASSNGAGVETQYF

v_call: TRBV19
j_call: TRBJ2-7
clone_size: -
d_call: -
cdr3_nt: TGTGCCAGTAGTATAGGGGGCGCAACCGTTTACGAGCAGTACTTC
cdr3_aa: CASSIGGATVYEQYF

v_call: TRBV6-5
j_call: TRBJ1-2
clone_size: -
d_call: -
cdr3_nt: TGTGCCAGCAGTTACGGCAGGGGTTTTCGGTATGGCTACACCTTC
cdr3_aa: CASSYGRGFRYGYTF

v_call: TRBV15
j_call: TRBJ1-5
clone_size: -
d_call: -
cdr3_nt: TGTGCCACCAGGGATAGCAATCAGCCCCAGCATTTT
cdr3_aa: CATRDSNQPQHF

v_call: TRBV6-1
j_call: TRBJ2-1
clone_size: -
d_call: TRBD2
cdr3_nt: TGTGCCAGCAGTGGGACGACTAGCAGATTCTACAATGAGCAGTTCTTC
cdr3_aa: CASSGTTSRFYNEQFF

v_call: TRBV29-1
j_call: TRBJ1-1
clone_size: -
d_call: -
cdr3_nt: -
cdr3_aa: CSVDVGTGIVF

v_call: TRBV25-1
j_call: TRBJ1-5
clone_size: -
d_call: -
cdr3_nt: TGTGCCAGCAGTCGGGGGGGGAACAATCAGCCCCAGCATTTT
cdr3_aa: CASSRGGNNQPQHF

v_call: TRBV7-2
j_call: TRBJ2-7
clone_size: -
d_call: TRBD2
cdr3_nt: TGTGCCAGCACCCCGACTAGCGTGCCATTCTACGAGCAGTACTTC
cdr3_aa: CASTPTSVPFYEQYF

v_call: TRBV29-1
j_call: TRBJ2-2
clone_size: -
d_call: -
cdr3_nt: TGCAGCGTTGAGTCAGAGGGAGCGGTACCCGGGGAGCTGTTTTTT
cdr3_aa: CSVESEGAVPGELFF

v_call: TRBV5-1
j_call: TRBJ1-4
clone_size: -
d_call: TRBD1
cdr3_nt: TGCGCCAGCAGCTCAGGGGGTGTGGGAAAAGAAAAACTGTTTTTT
cdr3_aa: CASSSGGVGKEKLFF

v_call: TRBV4-1
j_call: TRBJ2-2
clone_size: -
d_call: -
cdr3_nt: TGCGCCAGCAGCCAAGAGGGAGAGGGGGTTAACACCGGGGAGCTGTTTTTT
cdr3_aa: CASSQEGEGVNTGELFF

v_call: TRBV4-1
j_call: TRBJ2-7
clone_size: -
d_call: -
cdr3_nt: TGCGCCAGCAGCCAAGAGGCCCGGTCCCCCTTC
cdr3_aa: CASSQEARSPF

v_call: TRBV9
j_call: TRBJ2-2
clone_size: once
d_call: -
cdr3_nt: TGTGCCAGCAGCGTAGGGACCGGGGAGCTGTTTTTT
cdr3_aa: CASSVGTGELFF

v_call: TRBV3-1/TRBV3-2
j_call: TRBJ2-1
clone_size: -
d_call: -
cdr3_nt: TGTGCCAGCAGCCAAGGGGCGGGGTTGGGGTTCTTC
cdr3_aa: CASSQGAGLGFF

v_call: TRBV19
j_call: TRBJ1-1
clone_size: -
d_call: -
cdr3_nt: TGTGCCAGTAGTATTCGCGGGGACACTGAAGCTTTCTTT
cdr3_aa: CASSIRGDTEAFF

v_call: TRBV18
j_call: TRBJ2-5
clone_size: -
d_call: -
cdr3_nt: TGTGCCAGCTCACCCAACCAAGAGACCCAGTACTTC
cdr3_aa: CASSPNQETQYF

v_call: TRBV6-2/TRBV6-3
j_call: TRBJ2-5
clone_size: -
d_call: -
cdr3_nt: TGTGCCAGCAGTTACTCGCCAGGACAAGAGACCCAGTACTTC
cdr3_aa: CASSYSPGQETQYF

v_call: TRBV21-1
j_call: TRBJ2-7
clone_size: -
d_call: -
cdr3_nt: TGTGCCAGCAGCCCCTCGGAGTCCTACGAGCAGTACTTC
cdr3_aa: CASSPSESYEQYF

v_call: TRBV19
j_call: TRBJ1-5
clone_size: -
d_call: TRBD1
cdr3_nt: TGTGCCAGTAGTAGGGGACAGGGTGTAAGGCAGCCCCAGCATTTT
cdr3_aa: CASSRGQGVRQPQHF

v_call: TRBV29-1
j_call: TRBJ1-2
clone_size: -
d_call: -
cdr3_nt: TGCAGCGTTGAATCTACGGGCAGGCGGTTGGGCTACACCTTC
cdr3_aa: CSVESTGRRLGYTF

v_call: TRBV19
j_call: TRBJ2-3
clone_size: -
d_call: -
cdr3_nt: TGTGCCAGTAGTTCCGGGGGCGCTCAATTGAGAGATACGCAGTATTTT
cdr3_aa: CASSSGGAQLRDTQYF

v_call: TRBV2
j_call: TRBJ1-2
clone_size: -
d_call: -
cdr3_nt: TGTGCCAGCAGTGAAAATGTGGTGGGAGGCTATGGCTACACCTTC
cdr3_aa: CASSENVVGGYGYTF

v_call: TRBV6-5
j_call: TRBJ2-1
clone_size: -
d_call: TRBD2
cdr3_nt: TGTGCCAGCAGGGTAGCGGGAGGGCGGAATGAGCAGTTCTTC
cdr3_aa: CASRVAGGRNEQFF

v_call: TRBV27
j_call: TRBJ1-5
clone_size: -
d_call: -
cdr3_nt: TGTGCCAGCAGTTTATCGATCGGTTTCCATCAGCCCCAGCATTTT
cdr3_aa: CASSLSIGFHQPQHF

v_call: TRBV7-9
j_call: TRBJ1-2
clone_size: -
d_call: -
cdr3_nt: TGTGCCAGCAGCATAGCTTTGGGGGGCGCCTATGGCTACACCTTC
cdr3_aa: CASSIALGGAYGYTF

v_call: TRBV11-2
j_call: TRBJ1-5
clone_size: -
d_call: -
cdr3_nt: TGTGCCAGCAGCCAAGGGTCCCACGATCAGCCCCAGCATTTT
cdr3_aa: CASSQGSHDQPQHF

v_call: TRBV18
j_call: TRBJ1-5
clone_size: -
d_call: -
cdr3_nt: TGTGCCAGCTCACCGGGCAGCAATCAGCCCCAGCATTTT
cdr3_aa: CASSPGSNQPQHF

v_call: TRBV29-1
j_call: TRBJ2-5
clone_size: -
d_call: -
cdr3_nt: TGCAGCGTTTCGGATACGGGGGAGACCCAGTACTTC
cdr3_aa: CSVSDTGETQYF

v_call: TRBV24-1
j_call: TRBJ2-3
clone_size: -
d_call: TRBD1
cdr3_nt: TGTGCCACCAGTGACCCTGGACAGGGGGCGGATACGCAGTATTTT
cdr3_aa: CATSDPGQGADTQYF

v_call: TRBV19
j_call: TRBJ1-5
clone_size: once
d_call: TRBD1
cdr3_nt: TGTGCCAGTAGCGGGACAGCTAATAATCAGCCCCAGCATTTT
cdr3_aa: CASSGTANNQPQHF

v_call: TRBV27
j_call: TRBJ1-1
clone_size: -
d_call: TRBD1
cdr3_nt: TGTGCCAGCAGCCAACAGGGGGCAAAGGACACTGAAGCTTTCTTT
cdr3_aa: CASSQQGAKDTEAFF

v_call: TRBV7-9
j_call: TRBJ2-1
clone_size: -
d_call: TRBD1
cdr3_nt: TGTGCCAGCTCCCAGCAGGGGGCGGTCAATGAGCAGTTCTTC
cdr3_aa: CASSQQGAVNEQFF

v_call: TRBV6-2/TRBV6-3
j_call: TRBJ1-5
clone_size: -
d_call: -
cdr3_nt: TGTGCCAGCAGTTACTATCCGGGACACGGCAATCAGCCCCAGCATTTT
cdr3_aa: CASSYYPGHGNQPQHF

v_call: TRBV18
j_call: TRBJ2-7
clone_size: -
d_call: TRBD1
cdr3_nt: TGTGCCAGCTCACCAGGGACAGGGCACTACGAGCAGTACTTC
cdr3_aa: CASSPGTGHYEQYF

v_call: TRBV2
j_call: TRBJ2-7
clone_size: -
d_call: -
cdr3_nt: TGTGCCTCCGGAGTCTTCTCCTACGAGCAGTACTTC
cdr3_aa: CASGVFSYEQYF

v_call: TRBV7-3
j_call: TRBJ1-5
clone_size: few
d_call: -
cdr3_nt: TGTGCCAGCAGCTTAGATAGCAATCAGCCCCAGCATTTT
cdr3_aa: CASSLDSNQPQHF

v_call: TRBV18
j_call: TRBJ1-3
clone_size: -
d_call: -
cdr3_nt: TGTGCCAGCTCACCAGTCTCGGGGCCCGAAAACACCATATATTTT
cdr3_aa: CASSPVSGPENTIYF

v_call: TRBV7-2
j_call: TRBJ1-3
clone_size: -
d_call: TRBD1
cdr3_nt: TGTGCCAGCAGCCCCCTCGGACAGGGAGGAAACACCATATATTTT
cdr3_aa: CASSPLGQGGNTIYF